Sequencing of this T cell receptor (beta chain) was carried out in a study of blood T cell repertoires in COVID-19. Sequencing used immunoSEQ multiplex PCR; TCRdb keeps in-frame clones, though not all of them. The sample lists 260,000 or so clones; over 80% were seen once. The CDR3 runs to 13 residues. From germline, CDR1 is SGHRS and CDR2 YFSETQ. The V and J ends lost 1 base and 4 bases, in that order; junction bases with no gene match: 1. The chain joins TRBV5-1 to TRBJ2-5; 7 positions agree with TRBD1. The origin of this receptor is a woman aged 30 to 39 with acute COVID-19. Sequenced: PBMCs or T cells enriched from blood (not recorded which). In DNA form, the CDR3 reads TGCGCCAGCAGCTTGACAGGGGTAGAGACCCAGTACTTC. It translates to CASSLTGVETQYF. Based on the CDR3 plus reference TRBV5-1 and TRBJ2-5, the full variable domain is KAGVTQTPRYLIKTRGQQVTLSCSPISGHRSVSWYQQTPGQGLQFLFEYFSETQRNKGNFPGRFSGRQFSNSRSEMNVSTLELGDSALYLCASSLTGVETQYFGPGTRLLVL.